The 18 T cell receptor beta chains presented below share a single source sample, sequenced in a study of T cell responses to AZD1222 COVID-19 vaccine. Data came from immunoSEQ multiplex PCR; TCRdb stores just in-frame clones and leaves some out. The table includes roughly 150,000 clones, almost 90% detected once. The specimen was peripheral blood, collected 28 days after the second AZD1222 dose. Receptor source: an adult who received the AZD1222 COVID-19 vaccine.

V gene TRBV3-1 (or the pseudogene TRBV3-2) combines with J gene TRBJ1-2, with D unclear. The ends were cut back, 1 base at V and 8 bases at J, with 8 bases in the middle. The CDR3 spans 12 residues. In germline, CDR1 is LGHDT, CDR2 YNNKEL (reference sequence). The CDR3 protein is CASSQAVTGYTF. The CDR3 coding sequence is TGTGCCAGCAGCCAAGCGGTTACGGGCTACACCTTC.

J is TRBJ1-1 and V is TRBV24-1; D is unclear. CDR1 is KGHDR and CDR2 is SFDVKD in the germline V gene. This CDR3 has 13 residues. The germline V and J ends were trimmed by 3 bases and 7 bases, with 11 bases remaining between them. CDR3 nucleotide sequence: TGTGCCACCAGTGATCCCGCGTCGATTGAAGCTTTCTTT. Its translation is CATSDPASIEAFF.

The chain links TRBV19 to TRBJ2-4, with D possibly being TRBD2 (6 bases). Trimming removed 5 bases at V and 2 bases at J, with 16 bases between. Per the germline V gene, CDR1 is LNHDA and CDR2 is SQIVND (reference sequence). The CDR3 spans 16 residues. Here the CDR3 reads CASSGGDWRTKNIQYF. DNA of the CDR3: TGTGCCAGTAGTGGCGGGGACTGGAGAACCAAAAACATTCAGTACTTC. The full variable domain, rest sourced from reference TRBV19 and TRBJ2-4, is DGGITQSPKYLFRKEGQNVTLSCEQNLNHDAMYWYRQDPGQGLRLIYYSQIVNDFQKGDIAEGYSVSREKKESFPLTVTSAQKNPTAFYLCASSGGDWRTKNIQYFGAGTRLSVL.

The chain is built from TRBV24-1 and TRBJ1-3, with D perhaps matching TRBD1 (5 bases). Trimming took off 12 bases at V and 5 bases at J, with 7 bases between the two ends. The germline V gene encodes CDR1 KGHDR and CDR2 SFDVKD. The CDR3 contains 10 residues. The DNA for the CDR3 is TGTGCCGCGGACAGAAACACCATATATTTT. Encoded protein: CAADRNTIYF.

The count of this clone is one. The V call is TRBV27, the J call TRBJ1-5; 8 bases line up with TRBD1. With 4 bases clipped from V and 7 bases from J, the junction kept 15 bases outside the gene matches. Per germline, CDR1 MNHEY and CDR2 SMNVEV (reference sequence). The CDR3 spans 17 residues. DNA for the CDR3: TGTGCCAGCAGTTCCCTGACAGGGGAAGGGTTTTGGCAGCCCCAGCATTTT. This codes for CASSSLTGEGFWQPQHF.

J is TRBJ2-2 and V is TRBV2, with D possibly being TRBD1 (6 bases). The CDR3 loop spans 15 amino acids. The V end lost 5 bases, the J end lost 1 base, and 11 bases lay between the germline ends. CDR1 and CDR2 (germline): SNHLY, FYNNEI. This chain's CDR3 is CASSRAGVNTGELFF. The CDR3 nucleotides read TGTGCCAGCAGTAGGGCAGGGGTGAACACCGGGGAGCTGTTTTTT.

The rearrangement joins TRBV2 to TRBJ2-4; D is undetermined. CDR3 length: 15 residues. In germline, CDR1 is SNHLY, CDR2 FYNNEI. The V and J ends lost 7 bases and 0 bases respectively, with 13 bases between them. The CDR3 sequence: CASTPKELAKNIQYF. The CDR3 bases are TGTGCCAGCACCCCCAAGGAGCTAGCCAAAAACATTCAGTACTTC.

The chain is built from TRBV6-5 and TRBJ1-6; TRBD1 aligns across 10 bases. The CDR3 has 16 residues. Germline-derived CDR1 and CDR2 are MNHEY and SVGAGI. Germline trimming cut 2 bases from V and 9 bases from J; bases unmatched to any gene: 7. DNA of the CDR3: TGTGCCAGCAGTTACGCCGGACAGGGGGGCGCTTCACCCCTCCACTTT. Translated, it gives CASSYAGQGGASPLHF.

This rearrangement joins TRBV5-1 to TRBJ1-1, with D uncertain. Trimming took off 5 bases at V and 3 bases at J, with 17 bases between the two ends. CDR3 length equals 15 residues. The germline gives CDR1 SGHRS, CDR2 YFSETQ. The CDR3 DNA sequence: TGCGCCAGCAGGAGCTTCCGACACACGGACACTGAAGCTTTCTTT. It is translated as CASRSFRHTDTEAFF. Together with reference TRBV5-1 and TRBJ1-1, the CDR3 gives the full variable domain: KAGVTQTPRYLIKTRGQQVTLSCSPISGHRSVSWYQQTPGQGLQFLFEYFSETQRNKGNFPGRFSGRQFSNSRSEMNVSTLELGDSALYLCASRSFRHTDTEAFFGQGTRLTVV.

CDR3 sequence reads: CASSSRSGFSTDTQYF. The CDR3 coding sequence is TGTGCCAGCAGCTCGAGGAGCGGGTTTAGCACAGATACGCAGTATTTT. The rearrangement links TRBV11-2 to TRBJ2-3; weak D call: TRBD2 (6 bases). The CDR3 extends over 16 amino acids. V lost 4 bases and J lost 0, with 14 bases in between. Germline lookup yields CDR1 SGHAT and CDR2 FQNNGV.

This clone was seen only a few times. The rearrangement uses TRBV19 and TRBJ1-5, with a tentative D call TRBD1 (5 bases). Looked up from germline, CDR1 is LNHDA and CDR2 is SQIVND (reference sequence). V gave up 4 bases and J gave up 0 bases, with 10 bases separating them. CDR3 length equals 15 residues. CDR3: CASSTRALSNQPQHF. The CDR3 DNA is TGTGCCAGTAGTACCAGGGCTCTTAGCAATCAGCCCCAGCATTTT.

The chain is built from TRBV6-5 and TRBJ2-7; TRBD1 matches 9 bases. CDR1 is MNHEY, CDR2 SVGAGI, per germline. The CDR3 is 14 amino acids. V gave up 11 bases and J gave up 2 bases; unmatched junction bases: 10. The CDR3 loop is CAGTWDRDPYEQYF. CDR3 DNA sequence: TGTGCCGGGACCTGGGACAGGGACCCCTACGAGCAGTACTTC.

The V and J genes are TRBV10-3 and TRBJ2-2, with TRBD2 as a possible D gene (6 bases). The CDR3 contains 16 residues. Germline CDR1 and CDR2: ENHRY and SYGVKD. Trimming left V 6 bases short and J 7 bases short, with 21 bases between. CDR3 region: CAIRGGTGARIGELFF. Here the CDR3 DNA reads TGTGCCATCAGGGGAGGTACGGGCGCCAGGATCGGGGAGCTGTTTTTT.

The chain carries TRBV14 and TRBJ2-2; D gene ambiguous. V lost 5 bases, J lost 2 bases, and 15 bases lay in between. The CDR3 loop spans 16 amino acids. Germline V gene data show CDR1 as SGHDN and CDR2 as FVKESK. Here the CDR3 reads CASSSSPWANTGELFF. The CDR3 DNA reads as TGTGCCAGCAGCTCATCACCGTGGGCAAACACCGGGGAGCTGTTTTTT.

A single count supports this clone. CDR3 in DNA: TGTGCCAGCAGTGAGGGACAGGGGAGCTACGAGCAGTACTTC. It specifies CASSEGQGSYEQYF. This chain uses TRBV28 with TRBJ2-7; the match to TRBD1 covers 10 bases. The V gene's germline CDR1 is MDHEN and CDR2 SYDVKM. The CDR3 is made up of 14 amino acids. V lost 5 bases to trimming and J lost 3 bases; unmatched junction nucleotides: 4.

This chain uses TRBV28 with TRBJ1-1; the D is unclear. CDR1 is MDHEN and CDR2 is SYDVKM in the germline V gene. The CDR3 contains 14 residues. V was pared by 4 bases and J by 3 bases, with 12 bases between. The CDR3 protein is CASSSRTDYTEAFF. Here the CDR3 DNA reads TGTGCCAGCAGTTCTCGGACGGACTACACTGAAGCTTTCTTT.

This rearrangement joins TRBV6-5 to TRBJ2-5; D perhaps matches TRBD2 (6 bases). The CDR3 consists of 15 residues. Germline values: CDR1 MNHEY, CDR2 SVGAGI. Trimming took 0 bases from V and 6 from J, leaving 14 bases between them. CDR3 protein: CASSYSPGEGKTQYF. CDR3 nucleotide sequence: TGTGCCAGCAGTTACTCCCCGGGGGAAGGAAAGACCCAGTACTTC.

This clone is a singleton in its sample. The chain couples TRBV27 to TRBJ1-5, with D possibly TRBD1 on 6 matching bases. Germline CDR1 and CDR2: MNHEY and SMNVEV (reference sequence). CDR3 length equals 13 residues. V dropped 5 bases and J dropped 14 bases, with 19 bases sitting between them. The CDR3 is CASSRRGEVEEHF. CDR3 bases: TGTGCCAGCAGTCGGAGGGGGGAGGTAGAAGAGCATTTT.